One and the same sample provided the 31 T cell receptor beta chains below, sequenced in a study of cytotoxic CD8 clonotypes in ibrutinib-treated CLL. Sequencing was performed with immunoSEQ multiplex PCR; in TCRdb, only in-frame clones are kept and a portion is missing. The sample contains 50,000 or so clones, approximately 82% of which appear only once. The specimen comprised PBMCs, sampled after 24 months of ibrutinib treatment. These receptors came from a human donor with chronic lymphocytic leukemia.

This chain uses TRBV29-1 with TRBJ2-7; 12 positions agree with TRBD2. The germline gives CDR1 SQVTM, CDR2 ANQGSEA. The CDR3 extends over 17 amino acids. The V segment lost 1 base and the J segment 2 bases; nucleotides outside the gene matches: 9. CDR3 protein: CSVEGTATSGSTYEQYF. DNA for the CDR3: TGCAGCGTTGAAGGGACAGCGACTAGCGGGAGTACCTACGAGCAGTACTTC.

This clone has only one observation. The rearrangement joins TRBV9 to TRBJ1-2; 7 nucleotides agree with TRBD1. CDR1 and CDR2 from the germline V gene are SGDLS and YYNGEE. CDR3 length: 14 amino acids. Trimming at V came to 0 bases and at J to 7 bases, leaving 6 bases not matched to a gene. The CDR3 bases are TGTGCCAGCAGCGTAGTGAGGCCAGGGGGTGGCTACACCTTC. It specifies CASSVVRPGGGYTF.

The chain employs TRBV6-1 and TRBJ1-1, with TRBD1 as a possible D gene (6 bases). Per germline, CDR1 MNHNS and CDR2 SASEGT. Trimming removed 5 bases from V and 0 bases from J, with 10 bases in between. This CDR3 spans 14 amino acids. CDR3 residues: CASSLDRVNTEAFF. The CDR3 DNA reads as TGTGCCAGCAGTCTGGACAGAGTGAACACTGAAGCTTTCTTT.

This chain connects TRBV5-1 to TRBJ2-3; 7 bases fit TRBD1. From germline, CDR1 is SGHRS and CDR2 YFSETQ. V dropped 4 bases and J dropped 1; count of bases not matched to a gene: 6. The CDR3 is 15 residues long. The CDR3 DNA is TGCGCCAGCAGCACCGGGACAGTGGGCACAGATACGCAGTATTTT. Residues: CASSTGTVGTDTQYF. The full variable domain, in which reference TRBV5-1 and TRBJ2-3 provide the parts outside the CDR3, is KAGVTQTPRYLIKTRGQQVTLSCSPISGHRSVSWYQQTPGQGLQFLFEYFSETQRNKGNFPGRFSGRQFSNSRSEMNVSTLELGDSALYLCASSTGTVGTDTQYFGPGTRLTVL.

The chain employs TRBV9 and TRBJ2-3; D remains unclear. Per germline, CDR1 SGDLS and CDR2 YYNGEE. The CDR3 totals 17 residues. V was shortened by 1 base and J by 4 bases, with 19 bases between the two germline ends. The CDR3 nucleotides are TGTGCCAGCAGCGTATCGGTGTCAGTAGGTGCTGCAGATACGCAGTATTTT. Translating gives CASSVSVSVGAADTQYF.

The chain joins TRBV5-1 to TRBJ1-2; 8 bases match TRBD1. The junction had 10 bases not matched to a gene; V was cut back by 0 bases and J by 6 bases. This CDR3 has 16 amino acids. The germline gives CDR1 SGHRS, CDR2 YFSETQ. In nucleotides, the CDR3 is TGCGCCAGCAGCTTGGTACAGGGGGGCAAAGGAGATGGCTACACCTTC. Its translation: CASSLVQGGKGDGYTF.

The sample holds one count of this clone. The chain carries TRBV15 and TRBJ2-2; TRBD2 aligns across 16 bases. The CDR3 spans 18 residues. Germline V gene data show CDR1 as LNHNV and CDR2 as YYDKDF (reference sequence). J lost 6 bases, V lost 1 base, and 5 bases had no gene match. This chain's CDR3 is CATSRGLGTSGRAGELFF. CDR3 DNA: TGTGCCACCAGCAGAGGACTGGGGACTAGCGGGAGGGCCGGGGAGCTGTTTTTT.

Written as DNA, the CDR3 is TGCGCCAGCAGCTTAACTAGCGGGAGCTACTACGAGCAGTACTTC. Its protein is CASSLTSGSYYEQYF. The genes are TRBV5-1 and TRBJ2-7, with TRBD2 matching 11 bases. Germline lookup yields CDR1 SGHRS and CDR2 YFSETQ. V lost 2 bases and J lost 3; bases outside the gene matches: 4. The CDR3 is made up of 15 amino acids.

The J gene is TRBJ2-1, the V gene TRBV28; 10 bases line up with TRBD2. The germline V gene has CDR1 MDHEN and CDR2 SYDVKM. The CDR3 runs to 15 residues. The trim removed 5 bases at V and 3 bases at J, leaving 4 bases unmatched. The CDR3 DNA reads TGTGCCAGCAGTGGGAGCGGGAGGGACTACAATGAGCAGTTCTTC. The encoded protein is CASSGSGRDYNEQFF. The full variable domain, its missing parts supplied by reference TRBV28 and TRBJ2-1, is DVKVTQSSRYLVKRTGEKVFLECVQDMDHENMFWYRQDPGLGLRLIYFSYDVKMKEKGDIPEGYSVSREKKERFSLILESASTNQTSMYLCASSGSGRDYNEQFFGPGTRLTVL.

The chain couples TRBV27 to TRBJ2-3; weak D call: TRBD2 (6 bases). The V and J ends lost 0 bases and 4 bases respectively, with 11 bases between them. Germline CDR1 reads MNHEY; CDR2 reads SMNVEV (reference sequence). The CDR3 extends over 15 amino acids. This CDR3 is CASSLSTGSADTQYF. The CDR3 DNA sequence: TGTGCCAGCAGTTTATCGACCGGGAGTGCAGATACGCAGTATTTT.

The chain uses TRBV18 and TRBJ2-7; the match to TRBD2 covers 8 bases. Germline V lookup: CDR1 KGHSH, CDR2 LQKENI. The length of the CDR3 is 17 residues. The ends lost 3 bases at V and 3 bases at J; junction bases unmatched: 13. The CDR3 DNA reads TGTGCCAGCTCACCCATCGGGGGGGTAAGACAGGACTACGAGCAGTACTTC. It is translated as CASSPIGGVRQDYEQYF.

The CDR3 spells CASSLGDAGQPQHF. In DNA, the CDR3 is TGTGCCAGCAGCCTCGGGGATGCGGGCCAGCCCCAGCATTTT. V and J are TRBV11-2 and TRBJ1-5; D not resolved. The germline gives CDR1 SGHAT, CDR2 FQNNGV. The ends were cut back, 5 bases at V and 7 bases at J, with 15 bases in the middle. CDR3 length equals 14 residues.

The CDR3 is CASKGFSNQPQHF. Here the CDR3 DNA reads TGTGCCAGCAAGGGGTTCAGCAATCAGCCCCAGCATTTT. The chain employs TRBV5-8 and TRBJ1-5; D is possibly TRBD1 (5 bases). Germline V gene data show CDR1 as SGHTS and CDR2 as YDEGEE. The V end lost 6 bases, the J end lost 1 base, and 8 bases lay between the germline ends. This CDR3 spans 13 amino acids.

The chain employs TRBV4-2 and TRBJ2-6; D unclear. Trimming left V 2 bases short and J 0 bases short, with 17 bases between. The germline CDR1 and CDR2 sequences are LGHNA and YNFKEQ. This CDR3 is built from 19 residues. The CDR3 here is CASSQSPGGSVSGANVLTF. CDR3 bases: TGTGCCAGCAGCCAATCCCCAGGCGGCTCGGTCTCTGGGGCCAACGTCCTGACTTTC.

The chain joins TRBV6-6 to TRBJ1-4; TRBD1 might be the D (6 bases). CDR3 length: 16 residues. The V gene lost 7 bases and the J gene lost 8 bases, with 23 bases spanning the gap. Looked up from germline, CDR1 is MNHNY and CDR2 is SVGAGI (reference sequence). Here the CDR3 DNA reads TGTGCCAGCACCGAAGGGCTCCGGGGGCTCGGGGAAAAACTGTTTTTT. Its translation: CASTEGLRGLGEKLFF.

There are a few counts of this clone. V gene TRBV27 combines with J gene TRBJ1-4, with a weak D call TRBD1 (5 bases). The CDR3 sequence is 13 residues long. V lost 6 bases and J 7 bases, leaving 12 bases between the germline ends. Per germline, CDR1 MNHEY and CDR2 SMNVEV (reference sequence). The CDR3 is CASSQEGREKLFF. CDR3 sequence (DNA): TGTGCCAGCAGCCAAGAGGGGCGTGAAAAACTGTTTTTT.

The rearrangement uses TRBV9 and TRBJ2-1, with 7 bases lining up with TRBD2. CDR3 size: 14 residues. In germline, CDR1 is SGDLS, CDR2 YYNGEE. Unmatched junction bases numbered 4, after V lost 0 bases and J lost 7 bases. The CDR3 sequence is CASSVAASGNEQFF. The CDR3 bases are TGTGCCAGCAGCGTAGCGGCTAGCGGTAATGAGCAGTTCTTC.

As concerns this clone: This CDR3 is also generated by other DNA sequences in the sample. This chain links TRBV15 with TRBJ1-4; D remains unclear. Deletions cut 0 bases from V and 7 bases from J, with 6 bases between. The CDR3 is 13 residues long. The germline V gene encodes CDR1 LNHNV and CDR2 YYDKDF (reference sequence). The CDR3 sequence is CATSRDAGEKLFF. In DNA, the CDR3 is TGTGCCACCAGCAGAGACGCAGGTGAAAAACTGTTTTTT.

The genes are TRBV14 and TRBJ1-4; D is ambiguous. Trimming took off 5 bases at V and 5 bases at J, with 9 bases between the two ends. Germline CDR1 and CDR2: SGHDN and FVKESK. This CDR3 has 13 residues. Written as DNA, the CDR3 is TGTGCCAGCAGCTCGAGACCCAATGAAAAACTGTTTTTT. Translated, it gives CASSSRPNEKLFF.

The V gene is TRBV7-6, the J gene TRBJ1-5; no clear D gene. The CDR3 spans 13 residues. Per the germline V gene, CDR1 is SGHVS and CDR2 is FNYEAQ. Trimming pared 5 bases from V and 0 bases from J, leaving 5 bases between. The CDR3 sequence is CASSINSNQPQHF. The CDR3 DNA sequence: TGTGCCAGCAGCATCAATAGCAATCAGCCCCAGCATTTT.

This chain uses TRBV19 with TRBJ2-5; 8 bases fit TRBD1. Germline V gives CDR1 LNHDA, CDR2 SQIVND (reference sequence). After removal of 8 bases from V and 5 bases from J, the junction contained 7 bases not matched to a gene. The CDR3 runs to 13 residues. The CDR3 sequence: CASGQGARETQYF. The CDR3 DNA reads as TGTGCCAGTGGTCAGGGGGCACGGGAGACCCAGTACTTC. The variable domain in full, completed from reference TRBV19 and TRBJ2-5, reads DGGITQSPKYLFRKEGQNVTLSCEQNLNHDAMYWYRQDPGQGLRLIYYSQIVNDFQKGDIAEGYSVSREKKESFPLTVTSAQKNPTAFYLCASGQGARETQYFGPGTRLLVL.

With regard to this clone: The identical CDR3 is also encoded by other nucleotide sequences in the sample. The V call is TRBV6-5, the J call TRBJ1-2; perhaps TRBD1 as D (5 bases). Trimming cost V 0 bases and J 6 bases, with 11 bases left between them. The germline CDR1 and CDR2 sequences are MNHEY and SVGAGI. CDR3 size: 14 residues. The CDR3 region has the DNA TGTGCCAGCAGTTACTCAGAGGGACGAAATGGCTACACCTTC. Protein product: CASSYSEGRNGYTF.

The chain has TRBV9 and TRBJ1-3, with TRBD1 matching 9 bases. Looked up from germline, CDR1 is SGDLS and CDR2 is YYNGEE. V shed 3 bases, J shed 3 bases, and the junction held 4 bases outside the gene matches. This CDR3 contains 15 residues. The CDR3, as DNA: TGTGCCAGCAGCGAGACAGGGGGAAATGGAAACACCATATATTTT. Protein sequence: CASSETGGNGNTIYF.

This clone appeared once. The V gene is TRBV7-2, the J gene TRBJ2-1, with D hard to call. The germline CDR1 and CDR2 sequences are SGHTA and FQGNSA. Trimming stripped 1 base from V and 3 bases from J, with 10 bases between. This CDR3 has 15 amino acids. This CDR3 is CASSLGSDLYNEQFF. As DNA, the CDR3 is TGTGCCAGCAGCTTAGGATCCGACCTCTACAATGAGCAGTTCTTC. Looking up the rest from reference TRBV7-2 and TRBJ2-1 gives the full variable domain: GAGVSQSPSNKVTEKGKDVELRCDPISGHTALYWYRQSLGQGLEFLIYFQGNSAPDKSGLPSDRFSAERTGGSVSTLTIQRTQQEDSAVYLCASSLGSDLYNEQFFGPGTRLTVL.

V and J are TRBV19 and TRBJ2-5, with D possibly TRBD2 on 6 matching bases. The CDR3 is 14 amino acids. The V gene's germline CDR1 is LNHDA and CDR2 SQIVND (reference sequence). With 6 bases removed from V and 4 bases from J, the gap between germline ends came to 15 bases. CDR3 protein: CASSHPGLGETQYF. The CDR3, as DNA: TGTGCCAGTAGCCACCCGGGACTTGGAGAGACCCAGTACTTC.

CDR3: CSKANRYNEQFF. The CDR3 nucleotides read TGCAGCAAGGCTAATCGGTACAATGAGCAGTTCTTC. J is TRBJ2-1 and V is TRBV29-1; D unresolved. The CDR3 spans 12 residues. With 8 bases removed from V and 4 bases from J, the gap between germline ends came to 12 bases. CDR1 and CDR2 from the germline V gene are SQVTM and ANQGSEA.

This clone was detected a few times. The genes are TRBV9 and TRBJ1-1; tentatively, D is TRBD1 (5 bases). CDR1 is SGDLS and CDR2 is YYNGEE in the germline V gene. This CDR3 is built from 12 residues. With 5 bases removed from V and 6 bases from J, the gap between germline ends came to 11 bases. CDR3 amino acids: CASRGDGAEAFF. The CDR3 bases are TGTGCCAGCAGGGGGGATGGAGCTGAAGCTTTCTTT.

The rearrangement links TRBV19 to TRBJ2-1, with 8 bases matching TRBD1. This CDR3 region has 16 residues. Germline CDR1 LNHDA, CDR2 SQIVND (reference sequence). The J segment lost 0 bases and the V segment lost 4 bases, leaving 5 bases of the junction unmatched. The CDR3 is CASSKDRDNSYNEQFF. As DNA, the CDR3 is TGTGCCAGTAGTAAGGACAGGGATAACTCCTACAATGAGCAGTTCTTC. Complete variable domain (other parts from reference TRBV19 and TRBJ2-1): DGGITQSPKYLFRKEGQNVTLSCEQNLNHDAMYWYRQDPGQGLRLIYYSQIVNDFQKGDIAEGYSVSREKKESFPLTVTSAQKNPTAFYLCASSKDRDNSYNEQFFGPGTRLTVL.

A single count supports this clone. V gene TRBV4-2 combines with J gene TRBJ2-1; weak D call: TRBD2 (7 bases). Germline CDR1 reads LGHNA; CDR2 reads YNFKEQ. V was trimmed by 0 bases and J by 12 bases, leaving 24 bases between them. This CDR3 spans 17 amino acids. DNA of the CDR3: TGTGCCAGCAGCCAAGAAGGGGGGGGACTCGAGCCCCGAGGGCAGTTCTTC. Amino acid sequence: CASSQEGGGLEPRGQFF.

V usage is TRBV9 and J usage is TRBJ2-7, with 8 bases identical to TRBD1. Trimming took 4 bases from V and 5 from J; bases not matched to a gene: 17. CDR1 SGDLS and CDR2 YYNGEE come from the germline V gene. CDR3 length: 17 residues. CDR3 in amino acids: CASSPSGGQGAIDEQYF. DNA for the CDR3: TGTGCCAGCAGCCCATCTGGAGGGCAGGGGGCGATCGACGAGCAGTACTTC.

J is TRBJ2-7 and V is TRBV29-1; 8 nucleotides agree with TRBD1. The junction had 6 bases not matched to a gene; V was cut back by 8 bases and J by 0 bases. Germline V gene lookup returns CDR1 SQVTM and CDR2 ANQGSEA. This CDR3 region has 13 residues. The CDR3 region has the DNA TGCAGCACGGGGACAGGTCGCTCCTACGAGCAGTACTTC. It translates to CSTGTGRSYEQYF.